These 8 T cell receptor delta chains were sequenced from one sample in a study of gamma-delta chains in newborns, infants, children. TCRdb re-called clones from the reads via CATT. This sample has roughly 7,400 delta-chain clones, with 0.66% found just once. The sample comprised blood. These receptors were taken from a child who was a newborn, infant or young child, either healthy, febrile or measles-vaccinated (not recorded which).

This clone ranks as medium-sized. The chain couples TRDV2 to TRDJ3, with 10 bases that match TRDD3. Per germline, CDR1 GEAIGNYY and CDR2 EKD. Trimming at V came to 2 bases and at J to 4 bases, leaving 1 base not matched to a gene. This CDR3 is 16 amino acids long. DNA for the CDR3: TGTGCCTGTGACAAACTGGGGGATTGGGACACCCGACAGATGTTTTTC. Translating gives CACDKLGDWDTRQMFF.

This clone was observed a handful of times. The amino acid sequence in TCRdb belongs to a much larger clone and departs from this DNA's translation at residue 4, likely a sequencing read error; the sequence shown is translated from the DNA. CDR3 loop: CACGTVLGDTASSWDTRQMFF. The DNA for the CDR3 is TGTGCCTGTGGCACCGTACTGGGGGATACGGCGAGCTCCTGGGACACCCGACAGATGTTTTTC. The chain couples TRDV2 to TRDJ3; TRDD3 matches at 13 bases. This CDR3 comprises 21 residues. Germline CDR1 is GEAIGNYY and CDR2 is EKD.

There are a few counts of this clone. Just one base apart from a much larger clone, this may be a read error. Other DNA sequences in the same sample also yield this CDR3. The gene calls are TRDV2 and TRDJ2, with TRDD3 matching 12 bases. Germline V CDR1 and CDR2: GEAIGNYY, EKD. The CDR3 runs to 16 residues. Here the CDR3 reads CACDKLGDTLTAQLFF. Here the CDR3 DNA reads TGTGCCTGTGACAAACTGGGGGATACTTTGACAGCCCAACTCTTCTTT.

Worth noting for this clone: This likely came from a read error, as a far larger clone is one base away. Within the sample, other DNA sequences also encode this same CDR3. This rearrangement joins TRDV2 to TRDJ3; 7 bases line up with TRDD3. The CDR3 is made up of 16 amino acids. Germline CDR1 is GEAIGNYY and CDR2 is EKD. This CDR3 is CACDILGIPHTRQMFF. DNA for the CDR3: TGTGCCTGTGACATACTGGGGATTCCCCACACCCGACAGATGTTCTTC.

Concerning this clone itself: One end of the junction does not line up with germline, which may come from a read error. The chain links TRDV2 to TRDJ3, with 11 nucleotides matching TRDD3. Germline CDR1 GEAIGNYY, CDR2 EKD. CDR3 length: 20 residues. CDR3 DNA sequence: TGTGCCTGTGACACAGTACTGGGGGATAAGAGCTCCCGGGACACCCGACAGATGTTTTTC. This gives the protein CACDTVLGDKSSRDTRQMFF.

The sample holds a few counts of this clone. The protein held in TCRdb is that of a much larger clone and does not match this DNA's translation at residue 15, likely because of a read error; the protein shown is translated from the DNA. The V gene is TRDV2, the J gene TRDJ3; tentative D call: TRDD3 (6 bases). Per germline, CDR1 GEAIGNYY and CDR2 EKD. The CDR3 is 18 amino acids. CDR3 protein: CACDTAGVSSWDTRHMFF. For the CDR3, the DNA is TGTGCCTGTGACACCGCTGGGGTTAGCTCCTGGGACACCCGACATATGTTTTTC.

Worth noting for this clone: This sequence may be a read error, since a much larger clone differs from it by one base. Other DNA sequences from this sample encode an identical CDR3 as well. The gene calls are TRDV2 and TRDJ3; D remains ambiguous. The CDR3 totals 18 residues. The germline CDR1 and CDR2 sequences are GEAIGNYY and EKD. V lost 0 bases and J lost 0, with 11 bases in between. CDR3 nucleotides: TGTGCCTGTGACACCCTACTGTACCCCTCCTGGGACACCCGACAGATGTTTTTC. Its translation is CACDTLLYPSWDTRQMFF.

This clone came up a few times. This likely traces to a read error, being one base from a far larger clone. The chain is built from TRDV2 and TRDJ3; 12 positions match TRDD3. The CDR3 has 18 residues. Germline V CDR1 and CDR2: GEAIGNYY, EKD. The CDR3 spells CACDKILGDTWDARQMFF. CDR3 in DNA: TGTGCCTGTGACAAAATACTGGGGGATACCTGGGACGCCCGACAGATGTTTTTC.